The 4 T cell receptor beta chains below all came from one sample that was sequenced in a study of blood T cell repertoires in COVID-19 (dated by TCRdb to 2018 to 2021). The library was built by means of the immunoSEQ multiplex PCR assay. Here the immuneACCESS table is served through TCRdb, limited to in-frame sequences with V and J called. Missing clones are a known gap in these copies; in checked studies unresolved V genes cover under half, and the rest lacks a known reason. The sample records some 430,000 clones, roughly 91% of which are singletons. The ten largest clones take up about 0.63% of the sample. Sequencing input: PBMCs or T cells enriched from blood (not recorded which). These receptor sequences come from a man between 18 and 29 years old who had recovered from COVID-19.

The rearrangement uses TRBV19 and TRBJ1-5; D is possibly TRBD1 (5 bases). CDR3 length: 15 residues. Germline CDR1 is LNHDA and CDR2 is SQIVND (reference sequence). V lost 5 bases to trimming and J lost 4 bases, with 15 bases between them. The CDR3 sequence is CASSFTTVTNQPQHF. For the CDR3, the DNA is TGTGCCAGTAGTTTTACGACAGTCACGAATCAGCCCCAGCATTTT.

V and J are TRBV10-3 and TRBJ2-1; D unclear. V shed 7 bases and J shed 6 bases, with 13 bases lying between them. The CDR3 covers 13 residues. CDR1 ENHRY and CDR2 SYGVKD come from the germline V gene. CDR3 protein: CAITGPQVNEQFF. For the CDR3, the DNA is TGTGCCATCACCGGTCCGCAAGTCAATGAGCAGTTCTTC.

The chain links TRBV6-6 to TRBJ1-3; a weak D match, TRBD1 (5 bases). The CDR3 contains 13 residues. Germline loops: CDR1 MNHNY, CDR2 SVGAGI (reference sequence). V was clipped by 7 bases and J by 4 bases, with 11 bases between them. This CDR3 is CASTPGGGNTIYF. The CDR3, as DNA: TGTGCCAGCACTCCGGGGGGAGGAAACACCATATATTTT.

The genes are TRBV5-5 and TRBJ1-4; tentative D call: TRBD1 (6 bases). This CDR3 comprises 15 residues. The germline V gene has CDR1 SGHKS and CDR2 YYEKEE (reference sequence). Trimming stripped 2 bases from V and 1 base from J, with 9 bases between. CDR3 amino acids: CASSFVGGTNEKLFF. DNA of the CDR3: TGTGCCAGCAGCTTTGTAGGGGGAACTAATGAAAAACTGTTTTTT.